This T cell receptor (beta chain) was sequenced in a study of shared clonotypes between healthy human individuals (dated by TCRdb to 2018 to 2021). Context from the whole study: A few men and a couple of women, aged 18 to 49 years, made up the cohort. For each donor, CD4 naive and CD4 memory were each run on three plates, CD8 naive on two plates, and CD8 memory on one plate. To estimate repertoire size and how much clonotypes are shared between individuals, the study performed deep sequencing of blood TCR repertoires from roughly five healthy adults. Libraries were prepared and TCR repertoires were sequenced by different laboratories using diverse techniques, in order to increase sequencing depth and limit assay-specific biases. Between about 0.85 and 9.5 billion PBMCs per donor were obtained by leukapheresis. On the study overall, not on this receptor specifically: When a few donors were compared, the shared fraction of clonotypes was about 5% for naive CD4, approximately 3.3% for naive CD8, more than 2% for memory CD4, and 0.35% to 0.5% for memory CD8. Clonotypes shared by all four sorted-subset donors showed higher generation probabilities than non-shared clonotypes. Sampling was limited to blood, and TCR repertoires in tissue likely differ from TCR repertoires in blood. Estimated clonotype richness was generally larger for naive than for memory subsets. Rarefaction of sorted-subset datasets indicated incomplete sequencing despite the large sequencing depth. Pairwise subsampling led to the expectation that sequencing depth would affect the degree of clonotype sharing among donors. The small number of donors limited the genetic and exposure-history diversity represented.

Using the deep immunoSEQ assay, TCR CDR3 regions were amplified from genomic DNA by multiplex PCR. Genomic DNA extracted from each cell subset was distributed evenly over all wells of several immunoSEQ 96-well plates, and each plate served as one replicate. For sorted subsets, each replicate PCR was loaded with about 0.2 ug genomic DNA, equivalent to approximately 33,000 T cell genomes. Purified libraries were quantified with a Qubit 3.0 fluorometer, sized on a Bioanalyzer 2100, and re-quantified with the KAPA Library Quantification kit. Every immunoSEQ 96-well plate was sequenced on a dedicated single-read 150-cycle Illumina NextSeq 550 flow cell. The original methods were these. Because the immunoSEQ output held only junctional sequences and lacked quality scores, the filtering could not match the filtering applied to full-length reads. Sequences were annotated with PyIR, a Python wrapper for IgBLAST v1.9, and V/J genes and CDR3 were assigned using IMGT germline references. Reads with weak V/J assignments (E-value above 1e-6), missing CDR3, stop codons, out-of-frame junctions, or ambiguous translated residues were removed. V3J clonotypes were defined by identical inferred V gene, J gene, and CDR3 amino acid sequence. To compute the percentage overlap between repertoires, the number of shared unique clonotypes was divided by the size of the smaller repertoire. Repertoire richness was assessed with RTK rarefaction, the Chao1 estimator, and Recon v2.1 estimates of unobserved clonotypes. Generation probabilities for all TCRbeta clonotypes obtained by the gDNA method from four donors were computed using OLGA. TCRdb stores this immuneACCESS table with in-frame sequences only. Part of the clones is absent; in the studies checked, under half of the shortfall reflects unresolved V genes, and no reason is known for the rest. Clone size and the V and J calls come from that table; the DNA yielded D and trimming. This sample gives 1.6 million or so clones in total; approximately 98.5% of them show up just once. Of the sample, roughly 0.36% falls within the top ten clones.

The donors were healthy, HIV-negative adults who had no recently reported acute infections or vaccinations. Only Caucasian adults living in Nashville, Tennessee, USA were represented among the donors. CD4+ T cells were enriched by magnetic negative selection; naive cells were then positively selected on CD45RA, and the negative fraction formed the memory subset. After blood collection by leukapheresis, PBMCs were isolated using Ficoll-Histopaque density gradient centrifugation and then cryopreserved in the vapor phase of liquid nitrogen. Analytical flow cytometry was used to check the purity and quantity of every magnetically sorted T cell population. From each sorted fraction, genomic DNA was isolated and quantified by UV absorbance on a Nanodrop 2000c. A remark on this clone: No antigen is known for it. No base-level quality is on record; no much larger clone is a single base apart.

The receptor was derived from a man aged 25-45 years in good health. The sequencing input was naive CD4+ T cells sorted from blood. The sample's cell subset or site, from its label and the paper: CD45RA+ positively selected.

The CDR3 is CASSLYLAGDEQYF. The DNA reads TGTGCCAGCAGCTTATATCTAGCGGGAGACGAGCAGTACTTC. In this chain, TRBV11-3 is recombined with TRBJ2-7; 10 junctional bases match TRBD2. Per the germline V gene, SGHNT is the CDR1 and YENEEA is the CDR2. V is cut back by 2 bases and J by 5 bases, with 3 bases in the junction unmatched. The CDR3 contains 14 residues, cysteine and phenylalanine counted. The kept DNA is CDR3 alone, 42 bases in frame from the first base. The full variable domain, with segments outside the CDR3 supplied by the reference TRBV11-3 and TRBJ2-7 proteins, appears as EAGVVQSPRYKIIEKKQPVAFWCNPISGHNTLYWYLQNLGQGPELLIRYENEEAVDDSQLPKDRFSAERLKGVDSTLKIQPAELGDSAVYLCASSLYLAGDEQYFGPGTRLTVT.